The 30 T cell receptor beta chains in this list originate from one sample, sequenced in a study of blood T cell repertoires in COVID-19. Libraries were prepared by immunoSEQ multiplex PCR; TCRdb keeps only in-frame clonotypes and omits some of them. The sample contains some 120,000 clones, about 83% of which appear only once. Sequencing was performed on peripheral blood. Receptors were obtained from a human donor in a cohort sampled during active COVID-19.

The V and J genes are TRBV12-3 or TRBV12-4 and TRBJ2-1; the D gene is possibly TRBD2 (6 bases). CDR3 size: 12 residues. V lost 5 bases, J lost 8 bases, and 10 bases lay in between. The DNA for the CDR3 is TGTGCCAGCAGTGCTATAGCGGATGAGCAGTTCTTC. Its translation: CASSAIADEQFF.

The chain joins TRBV27 to TRBJ2-3; maybe TRBD1 (5 bases). CDR1 MNHEY and CDR2 SMNVEV come from the germline V gene (reference sequence). This CDR3 is 17 amino acids long. V was clipped by 5 bases and J by 0 bases, with 18 bases between them. The chain's CDR3 is CASSPLTDTVSTDTQYF. CDR3 DNA sequence: TGTGCCAGCAGTCCATTGACGGACACGGTGAGCACAGATACGCAGTATTTT.

The V and J genes are TRBV19 and TRBJ2-2; 13 bases fit TRBD2. Germline loops: CDR1 LNHDA, CDR2 SQIVND (reference sequence). The CDR3 is 24 amino acids. V lost 5 bases to trimming and J lost 1 base; unmatched junction nucleotides: 25. The CDR3 DNA follows: TGTGCCAGTAGTTTTTCCTCCGTGGGACTAGCGGGACCTTACCGCCCTAGGAACACCGGGGAGCTGTTTTTT. Its translation is CASSFSSVGLAGPYRPRNTGELFF.

The chain joins TRBV11-3 to TRBJ2-3; possible D gene TRBD2, 6 bases. V lost 4 bases and J 0 bases, leaving 8 bases between the germline ends. The CDR3 is 14 residues long. Germline V gives CDR1 SGHNT, CDR2 YENEEA. Here the CDR3 DNA reads TGTGCCAGCAGCTATGGAGGGAGCACAGATACGCAGTATTTT. The encoded protein is CASSYGGSTDTQYF.

The J gene is TRBJ1-2, the V gene TRBV28; 9 bases fit TRBD1. Germline V gene lookup returns CDR1 MDHEN and CDR2 SYDVKM. Germline trimming cut 6 bases from V and 7 bases from J; bases unmatched to any gene: 12. The CDR3 loop spans 15 amino acids. The CDR3 protein is CASSPTGGGTAGYTF. The DNA of the CDR3 is TGTGCCAGCAGCCCAACAGGGGGCGGGACCGCTGGCTACACCTTC.

This chain uses TRBV10-2 with TRBJ2-1; 9 bases are shared with TRBD2. V lost 5 bases, J lost 7 bases, and 6 bases stayed unmatched. The germline V gene encodes CDR1 WSHSY and CDR2 SAAADI. CDR3 length: 14 amino acids. CDR3 amino acids: CASSTGLAENEQFF. CDR3 DNA sequence: TGCGCCAGCAGTACGGGACTAGCTGAGAATGAGCAGTTCTTC.

The chain recombines TRBV14 with TRBJ2-1, with TRBD2 matching over 9 bases. CDR1 is SGHDN, CDR2 FVKESK, per germline. V gave up 1 base and J gave up 3 bases; unmatched junction bases: 13. The CDR3 extends over 19 amino acids. CDR3 in DNA: TGTGCCAGCAGCCAAGCCTTCGGTCTAGCGGGACCTCACTACAATGAGCAGTTCTTC. Amino acids: CASSQAFGLAGPHYNEQFF.

V gene TRBV6-6 combines with J gene TRBJ2-3; D perhaps matches TRBD1 (5 bases). Germline-derived CDR1 and CDR2 are MNHNY and SVGAGI (reference sequence). This CDR3 region has 13 residues. V shed 2 bases and J shed 4 bases, with 7 bases lying between them. CDR3 bases: TGTGCCAGCAGTTACCAGGGCCCAGATACGCAGTATTTT. It specifies CASSYQGPDTQYF.

This chain links TRBV30 with TRBJ1-5; D is possibly TRBD1 (5 bases). With 2 bases removed from V and 10 bases from J, the gap between germline ends came to 18 bases. The germline V gene has CDR1 GTSNPN and CDR2 SVGIG (reference sequence). The CDR3 sequence is 14 residues long. In DNA, the CDR3 is TGTGCCTGGAGTAGGGGCAGTTCACTGCTACCCCAGCATTTT. Its translation: CAWSRGSSLLPQHF.

The rearrangement links TRBV11-2 to TRBJ1-1, with a weak D call TRBD1 (5 bases). The germline V gene encodes CDR1 SGHAT and CDR2 FQNNGV. V gave up 5 bases and J gave up 1 base, with 14 bases separating them. This CDR3 region has 15 residues. The CDR3 region has the DNA TGTGCCAGCAGCAAACCGGGGGTGAAGAACACTGAAGCTTTCTTT. This translates into CASSKPGVKNTEAFF. The complete variable domain, with remaining parts taken from reference TRBV11-2 and TRBJ1-1, reads EAGVAQSPRYKIIEKRQSVAFWCNPISGHATLYWYQQILGQGPKLLIQFQNNGVVDDSQLPKDRFSAERLKGVDSTLKIQPAKLEDSAVYLCASSKPGVKNTEAFFGQGTRLTVV.

The chain's CDR3 is CASSRMIGTGDSPLHF. Written as DNA, the CDR3 is TGTGCCAGCAGCCGTATGATAGGGACAGGGGATTCACCCCTCCACTTT. This chain connects TRBV11-2 to TRBJ1-6; 10 bases are a match to TRBD1. The CDR3 is made up of 16 amino acids. V lost 5 bases, J lost 8 bases, and 9 bases stayed unmatched. Per the germline V gene, CDR1 is SGHAT and CDR2 is FQNNGV. Together with reference TRBV11-2 and TRBJ1-6, the CDR3 gives the full variable domain: EAGVAQSPRYKIIEKRQSVAFWCNPISGHATLYWYQQILGQGPKLLIQFQNNGVVDDSQLPKDRFSAERLKGVDSTLKIQPAKLEDSAVYLCASSRMIGTGDSPLHFGNGTRLTVT.

The chain joins TRBV7-3 to TRBJ2-5, with TRBD1 identical over 7 bases. Germline CDR1 is SGHTA and CDR2 is FQGTGA. CDR3 length equals 14 residues. The V segment lost 5 bases and the J segment 5 bases; nucleotides outside the gene matches: 8. CDR3 in DNA: TGTGCCAGCAGCCTACAGGGGAACGGGGAGACCCAGTACTTC. Translating gives CASSLQGNGETQYF.

The rearrangement links TRBV11-2 to TRBJ1-5; TRBD1 is a possible D gene (6 bases). Trimming took off 5 bases at V and 4 bases at J, with 24 bases between the two ends. CDR3 length: 18 residues. Germline CDR1 is SGHAT and CDR2 is FQNNGV. The CDR3: CASSDRDGSGGGNQPQHF. The DNA of the CDR3 is TGTGCCAGCAGCGATAGAGACGGATCGGGGGGCGGGAATCAGCCCCAGCATTTT.

This chain links TRBV5-4 with TRBJ1-1; D remains ambiguous. V lost 0 bases, J lost 1 base, and 7 bases lay in between. The germline gives CDR1 SGHNT, CDR2 YYREEE (reference sequence). The CDR3 is 14 amino acids. The CDR3 DNA reads as TGTGCCAGCAGCTTGGCAGCAGGGAACACTGAAGCTTTCTTT. This encodes CASSLAAGNTEAFF.

The rearrangement links TRBV27 to TRBJ2-1; 13 bases map to TRBD2. J lost 6 bases, V lost 3 bases, and 5 bases had no gene match. This CDR3 region has 16 residues. CDR1 is MNHEY, CDR2 SMNVEV, per germline (reference sequence). The CDR3 is CASSFLLAGGANEQFF. The CDR3, as DNA: TGTGCCAGCAGTTTCTTACTAGCGGGAGGGGCCAATGAGCAGTTCTTC.

V and J are TRBV6-5 and TRBJ1-1; D gene unclear. V was trimmed by 0 bases and J by 4 bases, leaving 6 bases between them. The CDR3 runs to 13 residues. Germline V gene data show CDR1 as MNHEY and CDR2 as SVGAGI. For the CDR3, the DNA is TGTGCCAGCAGTTACTCTCGAGTCACTGAAGCTTTCTTT. Encoded protein: CASSYSRVTEAFF.

The chain's CDR3 is CASSQQGGRAEVEQFF. The CDR3 nucleotides read TGCGCCAGCAGCCAACAAGGCGGGAGGGCCGAGGTTGAGCAGTTCTTC. The rearrangement uses TRBV4-3 and TRBJ2-1; 9 bases fit TRBD2. The CDR3 covers 16 residues. Trimming took 2 bases from V and 9 from J; bases not matched to a gene: 11. Germline loops: CDR1 LGHNA, CDR2 YSLEER.

This clone was detected a few times. The chain joins TRBV7-2 to TRBJ2-7, with a possible D match to TRBD1 (6 bases). Germline CDR1 and CDR2: SGHTA and FQGNSA. Trimming took off 4 bases at V and 2 bases at J, with 15 bases between the two ends. The CDR3 is 15 amino acids. CDR3 protein: CASSSRDTAAYEQYF. The CDR3 DNA reads TGTGCCAGCAGCTCCCGGGACACCGCAGCCTACGAGCAGTACTTC.

The V and J genes are TRBV16 and TRBJ2-1; 12 bases are shared with TRBD2. Looked up from germline, CDR1 is KGHSY and CDR2 is FQNENV. The CDR3 runs to 16 residues. V lost 1 base, J lost 8 bases, and 6 bases stayed unmatched. The CDR3 region is CASSQYKTSGSHEQFF. In nucleotides, the CDR3 is TGTGCCAGCAGCCAATATAAGACTAGCGGGAGCCATGAGCAGTTCTTC. Variable domain in full (rest from reference TRBV16 and TRBJ2-1): GEEVAQTPKHLVRGEGQKAKLYCAPIKGHSYVFWYQQVLKNEFKFLISFQNENVFDETGMPKERFSAKCLPNSPCSLEIQATKLEDSAVYFCASSQYKTSGSHEQFFGPGTRLTVL.

The rearrangement links TRBV5-1 to TRBJ1-1; 9 bases are shared with TRBD1. Per the germline V gene, CDR1 is SGHRS and CDR2 is YFSETQ. V lost 5 bases and J lost 3; bases outside the gene matches: 11. CDR3 length: 16 residues. The CDR3 is CASSLGQGGGYTEAFF. CDR3 nucleotides: TGCGCCAGCAGTCTGGGACAGGGTGGGGGTTACACTGAAGCTTTCTTT.

This rearrangement joins TRBV3-1 (or the pseudogene TRBV3-2) to TRBJ2-1; 7 bases line up with TRBD2. Per the germline V gene, CDR1 is LGHDT and CDR2 is YNNKEL (reference sequence). The CDR3 length is 16 residues. V trimming: 3 bases; J trimming: 5 bases; junction bases outside the gene matches: 10. The CDR3: CASSHPAGSGDNEQFF. The CDR3 DNA is TGTGCCAGCAGCCACCCAGCGGGAAGCGGCGACAATGAGCAGTTCTTC.

Comments on this clone: The sample carries other DNA sequences with the same CDR3. J is TRBJ1-2 and V is TRBV7-2; TRBD1 is a possible D gene (6 bases). Germline loops: CDR1 SGHTA, CDR2 FQGNSA. The CDR3 runs to 13 residues. V lost 3 bases to trimming and J lost 2 bases, with 7 bases between them. The CDR3 nucleotides are TGTGCCAGCAGCTTGGACAGCAACTATGGCTACACCTTC. Protein: CASSLDSNYGYTF.

This chain links TRBV5-6 with TRBJ1-6; D perhaps matches TRBD1 (5 bases). Germline V gene sequence: CDR1 SGHDT, CDR2 YYEEEE. The length of the CDR3 is 15 residues. V was clipped by 4 bases and J by 11 bases, with 19 bases between them. CDR3 coding DNA: TGTGCCAGCAGCGATATCGGGGGGGGAAGTCCACCCCTCCACTTT. Protein: CASSDIGGGSPPLHF.

The chain combines TRBV20-1 with TRBJ2-5; 8 nucleotides agree with TRBD2. CDR3 length: 15 residues. Germline V CDR1 and CDR2: DFQATT, SNEGSKA (reference sequence). V lost 3 bases to trimming and J lost 4 bases; unmatched junction nucleotides: 10. The CDR3 loop reads CSASLRPGGGETQYF. For the CDR3, the DNA is TGCAGTGCTAGTCTTCGTCCGGGAGGGGGAGAGACCCAGTACTTC.

This chain connects TRBV19 to TRBJ1-2, with D possibly TRBD1 on 5 matching bases. The V and J ends lost 0 bases and 4 bases respectively, with 15 bases between them. Germline CDR1 is LNHDA and CDR2 is SQIVND (reference sequence). This CDR3 has 16 amino acids. The CDR3 DNA sequence: TGTGCCAGTAGTATAGAGGGGGGACGACTATCCTATGGCTACACCTTC. It encodes CASSIEGGRLSYGYTF. Together with reference TRBV19 and TRBJ1-2, the CDR3 gives the full variable domain: DGGITQSPKYLFRKEGQNVTLSCEQNLNHDAMYWYRQDPGQGLRLIYYSQIVNDFQKGDIAEGYSVSREKKESFPLTVTSAQKNPTAFYLCASSIEGGRLSYGYTFGSGTRLTVV.

The gene calls are TRBV5-6 and TRBJ1-1; TRBD1 aligns across 9 bases. The CDR3 has 16 amino acids. Germline V gene data show CDR1 as SGHDT and CDR2 as YYEEEE. V lost 2 bases and J lost 0; bases outside the gene matches: 5. The CDR3 here is CASSFNRGQVNTEAFF. In nucleotides, the CDR3 is TGTGCCAGCAGCTTCAACAGGGGGCAGGTGAACACTGAAGCTTTCTTT.

The chain recombines TRBV7-8 with TRBJ2-1, with 9 nucleotides matching TRBD1. Germline CDR1 and CDR2: SGHVS and FQNEAQ. V lost 6 bases to trimming and J lost 4 bases; unmatched junction nucleotides: 10. There are 16 residues in the CDR3. CDR3 sequence (DNA): TGTGCCAGCAGTAGCACGGGACAGGGTATTTACAATGAGCAGTTCTTC. Protein: CASSSTGQGIYNEQFF.

The chain carries TRBV30 and TRBJ1-1; TRBD1 might be the D (5 bases). The CDR3 runs 16 residues. Deletions cut 3 bases from V and 11 bases from J, with 28 bases between. Looked up from germline, CDR1 is GTSNPN and CDR2 is SVGIG (reference sequence). CDR3 sequence reads: CAWSEPQRRARELAFF. CDR3 nucleotides: TGTGCCTGGAGCGAACCCCAACGCAGGGCCAGGGAATTGGCTTTCTTT. Variable domain in full (rest from reference TRBV30 and TRBJ1-1): SQTIHQWPATLVQPVGSPLSLECTVEGTSNPNLYWYRQAAGRGLQLLFYSVGIGQISSEVPQNLSASRPQDRQFILSSKKLLLSDSGFYLCAWSEPQRRARELAFFGQGTRLTVV.

This chain links TRBV4-1 with TRBJ1-5, with D possibly being TRBD1 (5 bases). CDR3 length: 14 residues. CDR1 MGHRA and CDR2 YSYEKL come from the germline V gene. V lost 1 base, J lost 5 bases, and 9 bases lay in between. In nucleotides, the CDR3 is TGCGCCAGCAGCCAAGGCAGGGCCTATCAGCCCCAGCATTTT. Its translation is CASSQGRAYQPQHF.

The CDR3 is CASSIMGTGTIRYGYTF. DNA of the CDR3: TGTGCCAGTAGTATAATGGGGACAGGCACCATTCGTTATGGCTACACCTTC. J is TRBJ1-2 and V is TRBV19, with TRBD1 matching over 8 bases. From germline, CDR1 is LNHDA and CDR2 SQIVND (reference sequence). The CDR3 sequence is 17 residues long. The V gene end was trimmed by 2 bases and the J gene end by 5 bases; junction bases not matched to a gene: 13.